This entry lists 18 T cell receptor beta chains sequenced from one sample in a study of Ad26.COV2.S vaccination and SARS-CoV-2 variants. The assay was immunoSEQ multiplex PCR, and TCRdb's table has in-frame clones only and misses some. Altogether 440,000 or so clones are present, 89% being singletons, with the ten largest covering roughly 1.7%. The treatment: about 20 received Ad26.COV2.S at low or high dose, single or two shots; roughly 5 received placebo; per-sample allocation not given. The samples date from day 63 after the first vaccine or placebo injection. Sequences were derived from peripheral blood, sampled in a trial of Ad26.COV2.S vaccine versus placebo. The origin of the receptors is a person aged 18-60 years who received the Ad26.COV2.S COVID-19 vaccine or a placebo.

V usage is TRBV7-9 and J usage is TRBJ2-7, with D unclear. CDR3 length equals 16 residues. CDR1 is SEHNR, CDR2 FQNEAQ, per germline (reference sequence). Trimming took off 5 bases at V and 3 bases at J, with 20 bases between the two ends. The CDR3, as DNA: TGTGCCAGCAGCCTCGGTGGGTTAAAAAGTGGCTACGAGCAGTACTTC. Protein product: CASSLGGLKSGYEQYF.

This clone was found once. The chain uses TRBV6-5 and TRBJ2-2, with 10 bases lining up with TRBD2. V shed 10 bases and J 1 base; nucleotides not matched to a gene: 3. CDR1 MNHEY and CDR2 SVGAGI come from the germline V gene. This CDR3 region has 14 residues. CDR3 in DNA: TGTGCCAACAGACTAGCGGGGAACACCGGGGAGCTGTTTTTT. This translates into CANRLAGNTGELFF.

The chain links TRBV5-1 to TRBJ2-5; the D gene is possibly TRBD1 (7 bases). This CDR3 is 14 amino acids long. The germline V and J ends were trimmed by 4 bases and 2 bases, with 12 bases remaining between them. Germline V gives CDR1 SGHRS, CDR2 YFSETQ. The CDR3 protein is CASSGQGGQETQYF. The CDR3 DNA is TGCGCCAGCAGCGGTCAGGGGGGTCAAGAGACCCAGTACTTC.

The chain uses TRBV4-1 and TRBJ2-5, with 15 bases fitting TRBD2. In germline, CDR1 is MGHRA, CDR2 YSYEKL. V shed 1 base and J 1 base; nucleotides not matched to a gene: 1. The CDR3 sequence is 17 residues long. DNA for the CDR3: TGCGCCAGCAGCCAAGGGGGACTAGCGGGGGGCCAAGAGACCCAGTACTTC. It encodes CASSQGGLAGGQETQYF.

V usage is TRBV28 and J usage is TRBJ2-4, with D perhaps TRBD1 or TRBD2 (5 bases each). In germline, CDR1 is MDHEN, CDR2 SYDVKM. The CDR3 has 17 amino acids. Trimming stripped 6 bases from V and 3 bases from J, with 21 bases between. CDR3 coding DNA: TGTGCCAGCAGCCAAGGACTGGGGGAAAGTGTCAAAAACATTCAGTACTTC. It specifies CASSQGLGESVKNIQYF.

The rearrangement uses TRBV27 and TRBJ1-2, with 7 bases matching TRBD1. The CDR3 extends over 15 amino acids. CDR1 is MNHEY, CDR2 SMNVEV, per germline (reference sequence). J was trimmed by 6 bases and V by 6 bases; bases with no gene match: 13. CDR3 residues: CASSPLLGGADGYTF. CDR3 nucleotide sequence: TGTGCCAGCAGCCCTCTTTTAGGGGGCGCGGATGGCTACACCTTC.

The rearrangement links TRBV11-2 to TRBJ2-1, with TRBD2 matching over 11 bases. Germline V CDR1 and CDR2: SGHAT, FQNNGV. V shed 6 bases, J shed 6 bases, and the junction held 7 bases outside the gene matches. The CDR3 is 15 amino acids. CDR3 residues: CASRDLAGGINEQFF. The CDR3 coding sequence is TGTGCCAGCAGGGACCTAGCGGGGGGCATCAATGAGCAGTTCTTC.

Here the CDR3 DNA reads TGTGCCAGCAGTTACCAGGCAGGGCCCTACGAGCAGTACTTC. This gives the protein CASSYQAGPYEQYF. The chain carries TRBV6-5 and TRBJ2-7; a weak D match, TRBD1 (5 bases). The CDR3 sequence is 14 residues long. The germline V gene has CDR1 MNHEY and CDR2 SVGAGI. Trimming took off 2 bases at V and 2 bases at J, with 10 bases between the two ends.

The chain recombines TRBV3-1 (or the pseudogene TRBV3-2) with TRBJ2-7; perhaps TRBD1 as D (6 bases). The CDR3 has 12 amino acids. Germline loops: CDR1 LGHDT, CDR2 YNNKEL (reference sequence). Trimming stripped 7 bases from V and 7 bases from J, with 14 bases between. The CDR3 DNA is TGTGCCAGCAACAGCTTAGGGGGAGAGCAGTACTTC. Protein: CASNSLGGEQYF.

The rearrangement joins TRBV29-1 to TRBJ2-4; the match to TRBD1 covers 7 bases. CDR1 is SQVTM and CDR2 is ANQGSEA in the germline V gene. The CDR3 has 15 amino acids. V lost 6 bases and J lost 0; bases outside the gene matches: 8. The CDR3 DNA is TGCAGCGTCACCGGGACAGCGCTAGCCAAAAACATTCAGTACTTC. This codes for CSVTGTALAKNIQYF.

This clone was seen a single time. The rearrangement links TRBV9 to TRBJ1-1, with 7 bases aligning to TRBD1. After removal of 3 bases from V and 0 bases from J, the junction contained 5 bases not matched to a gene. CDR1 is SGDLS and CDR2 is YYNGEE in the germline V gene. The CDR3 is 15 residues long. The CDR3 here is CASSAGTAMNTEAFF. CDR3 coding DNA: TGTGCCAGCAGCGCAGGGACAGCGATGAACACTGAAGCTTTCTTT.

As to this clone: Other nucleotide sequences in the sample specify the same CDR3. The rearrangement links TRBV28 to TRBJ2-7; D perhaps matches TRBD1 (6 bases). V dropped 6 bases and J dropped 2 bases, with 8 bases sitting between them. Germline V gene sequence: CDR1 MDHEN, CDR2 SYDVKM. The CDR3 runs 12 residues. The CDR3 coding sequence is TGTGCCAGCAGGGACAGTGCCTACGAGCAGTACTTC. It encodes CASRDSAYEQYF. Using reference TRBV28 and TRBJ2-7 for the parts outside the CDR3, the full variable domain is DVKVTQSSRYLVKRTGEKVFLECVQDMDHENMFWYRQDPGLGLRLIYFSYDVKMKEKGDIPEGYSVSREKKERFSLILESASTNQTSMYLCASRDSAYEQYFGPGTRLTVT.

The V call is TRBV27, the J call TRBJ1-3; tentatively, D is TRBD1 (5 bases). The CDR3 runs 15 residues. The V gene lost 4 bases and the J gene lost 0 bases, with 10 bases spanning the gap. CDR1 is MNHEY and CDR2 is SMNVEV in the germline V gene (reference sequence). CDR3 sequence (DNA): TGTGCCAGCAGTTCGGGGACCCTCTCTGGAAACACCATATATTTT. Protein product: CASSSGTLSGNTIYF.

The chain is built from TRBV12-3 or TRBV12-4 and TRBJ1-2; 7 positions agree with TRBD1. With 9 bases clipped from V and 8 bases from J, the junction kept 9 bases outside the gene matches. CDR3 length: 12 amino acids. In DNA, the CDR3 is TGTGCCAGTTCCAGCAGGGGGTTCGGCTACACCTTC. This gives the protein CASSSRGFGYTF.

J is TRBJ2-1 and V is TRBV28; D not certain. V lost 0 bases to trimming and J lost 2 bases, with 11 bases between them. In germline, CDR1 is MDHEN, CDR2 SYDVKM. This CDR3 is 16 amino acids long. The CDR3 coding sequence is TGTGCCAGCAGTTTATGGGGCGGACGGGCCTACAATGAGCAGTTCTTC. Amino acid sequence: CASSLWGGRAYNEQFF.

The rearrangement uses TRBV14 and TRBJ1-6, with D possibly matching TRBD1 (6 bases). The germline V gene encodes CDR1 SGHDN and CDR2 FVKESK. V was clipped by 4 bases and J by 6 bases, with 16 bases between them. This CDR3 spans 16 amino acids. This CDR3 is CASSRETGLGNSPLHF. The CDR3 bases are TGTGCCAGCAGCCGAGAAACAGGGCTGGGTAATTCACCCCTCCACTTT.

The chain has TRBV6-5 and TRBJ2-7; D unclear. Trimming stripped 6 bases from V and 0 bases from J, with 12 bases between. Looked up from germline, CDR1 is MNHEY and CDR2 is SVGAGI. This CDR3 is built from 14 residues. DNA for the CDR3: TGTGCCAGCAGAAGAAACAGCGACTCCTACGAGCAGTACTTC. The encoded protein is CASRRNSDSYEQYF.

This clone was observed once. This chain uses TRBV7-9 with TRBJ2-7, with unresolved D. V lost 4 bases and J 5 bases, leaving 21 bases between the germline ends. The germline gives CDR1 SEHNR, CDR2 FQNEAQ (reference sequence). CDR3 length: 16 amino acids. The CDR3: CASSSTTAPTGHEQYF. The CDR3 DNA sequence: TGTGCCAGCAGCTCGACCACTGCTCCAACTGGTCACGAGCAGTACTTC.